The 31 T cell receptor beta chains in this list originate from one sample, sequenced in a study of regulatory T cells in long-lasting Graves disease (dated by TCRdb to the early 2020s). Libraries were built with multiplex PCR. Sequencing instrument: Illumina HiSeq 4000. CDR3 regions were amplified by Arm-PCR with iRepertoire HTBI primers to construct TCR beta libraries. TCRdb reprocessing: public reads trimmed at Q25 with fastp, clones called with MiXCR, in-frame beta chains kept. Each entry merges the rows of one CDR3 protein and shows their most common DNA and genes. The sample table records a few hundred thousand distinct CDR3 sequences; around a fifth of these occur just once. The ten largest clones take up roughly 12% of the sample. In the paper's terms, the time point label means: newly diagnosed GD, antithyroid drugs for less than 3 months. For both TCR sequencing and RNA sequencing, RNA was extracted from PBMCs in TRIzol.

The sample was also linked to a second study, of T cells in Graves' hyperthyroidism and ophthalmopathy.

The input for sequencing was peripheral blood mononuclear cells (PBMCs), taken at new diagnosis, from a patient treated with antithyroid drugs. These receptors were collected from a woman aged 25 to 39 with Graves disease. Donor details come from another sample of the same person, matched by shared clones.

This clonotype was detected ten times or more. V and J are TRBV28 and TRBJ1-5; weak D call: TRBD1 (5 bases). V was clipped by 5 bases and J by 1 base, with 9 bases between them. CDR1 is MDHEN, CDR2 SYDVKM, per germline. There are 14 residues in the CDR3. The CDR3 DNA reads TGTGCCAGCAGTGGGGCGGGGAGCAATCAGCCCCAGCATTTT. It codes for CASSGAGSNQPQHF. Using reference TRBV28 and TRBJ1-5 for the parts outside the CDR3, the full variable domain is DVKVTQSSRYLVKRTGEKVFLECVQDMDHENMFWYRQDPGLGLRLIYFSYDVKMKEKGDIPEGYSVSREKKERFSLILESASTNQTSMYLCASSGAGSNQPQHFGDGTRLSIL.

This clonotype was observed at least ten times. This chain links TRBV10-3 with TRBJ2-3, with TRBD2 matching 10 bases. This CDR3 has 15 residues. Germline V gives CDR1 ENHRY, CDR2 SYGVKD. The junction had 7 bases not matched to a gene; V was cut back by 4 bases and J by 6 bases. The CDR3 here is CAISGSGGDIDTQYF. The DNA of the CDR3 is TGTGCCATCAGTGGAAGCGGGGGGGATATTGATACGCAGTATTTT.

In this sample, this clonotype turned up many times. A read error may produce the germline difference seen at one junction end. This chain connects TRBV4-1 to TRBJ2-5, with 8 bases identical to TRBD2. This CDR3 comprises 14 residues. CDR1 and CDR2 (germline): MGHRA, YSYEKL. The CDR3 DNA sequence: TGCGCCAGCAGCCAAGATGAAATCGCGGGAGGAACCGTCTTC. This translates into CASSQDEIAGGTVF.

This clonotype has ten or more counts. V gene TRBV6-1 combines with J gene TRBJ2-7, with TRBD2 as a possible D gene (5 bases). CDR3 size: 15 residues. The V gene lost 6 bases and the J gene lost 0 bases, with 15 bases spanning the gap. The V gene's germline CDR1 is MNHNS and CDR2 SASEGT. CDR3 nucleotides: TGTGCCAGCAGGAGCGGCGCGGGCGACTCCTACGAGCAGTACTTC. Protein: CASRSGAGDSYEQYF.

The gene calls are TRBV7-6 and TRBJ2-1, with TRBD2 matching over 7 bases. The CDR3 totals 15 residues. V trimming: 1 base; J trimming: 6 bases; junction bases outside the gene matches: 6. The germline gives CDR1 SGHVS, CDR2 FNYEAQ. The CDR3 sequence is CASSLGGQRGNEQFF. CDR3 nucleotides: TGTGCCAGCAGCTTAGGAGGCCAGCGGGGCAATGAGCAGTTCTTC.

This clonotype was seen only once. The chain uses TRBV3-1 and TRBJ2-7, with 9 nucleotides matching TRBD2. Germline V lookup: CDR1 LGHDT, CDR2 YNNKEL (reference sequence). V lost 0 bases to trimming and J lost 2 bases; unmatched junction nucleotides: 5. This CDR3 contains 16 residues. The CDR3 DNA follows: TGTGCCAGCAGCCAAGATGTAGCGGGGGCCCCCTACGAGCAGTACTTC. This translates into CASSQDVAGAPYEQYF.

At least ten counts were recorded for this clonotype. The chain recombines TRBV28 with TRBJ1-2; D is uncertain. CDR3 length: 14 amino acids. Germline assignment: CDR1 MDHEN and CDR2 SYDVKM. V shed 3 bases and J shed 7 bases, with 15 bases lying between them. The CDR3 DNA is TGTGCCAGCAGTTTTCAGACCCCCCGGACTGGCTACACCTTC. Its translation: CASSFQTPRTGYTF.

This clonotype was recorded many times. The chain carries TRBV19 and TRBJ1-2, with TRBD1 identical over 9 bases. Germline CDR1 reads LNHDA; CDR2 reads SQIVND (reference sequence). CDR3 size: 14 residues. Unmatched junction bases numbered 8, after V lost 9 bases and J lost 3 bases. The CDR3 here is CASLRDRAYYGYTF. The CDR3 DNA reads TGTGCCAGCCTCCGGGACAGGGCATACTATGGCTACACCTTC.

This clonotype was observed many times. The V and J genes are TRBV18 and TRBJ2-7; 7 nucleotides agree with TRBD2. Looked up from germline, CDR1 is KGHSH and CDR2 is LQKENI. V trimming: 3 bases; J trimming: 5 bases; junction bases outside the gene matches: 4. This CDR3 is built from 13 residues. CDR3 nucleotides: TGTGCCAGCTCACCCGGGAGGACGAACGAGCAGTACTTC. Translated, it gives CASSPGRTNEQYF.

This rearrangement joins TRBV2 to TRBJ2-2, with 7 positions matching TRBD1. V was clipped by 4 bases and J by 2 bases; unmatched bases: 1. In germline, CDR1 is SNHLY, CDR2 FYNNEI. CDR3 length: 14 amino acids. CDR3 coding DNA: TGTGCCAGCAGTGGACAGGGTAACACCGGGGAGCTGTTTTTT. It encodes CASSGQGNTGELFF.

V usage is TRBV4-2 and J usage is TRBJ1-5, with 9 positions matching TRBD1. Germline-derived CDR1 and CDR2 are LGHNA and YNFKEQ. The CDR3 runs 18 residues. The trim removed 6 bases at V and 6 bases at J, leaving 18 bases unmatched. For the CDR3, the DNA is TGTGCCAGCAGGGCCGGCGTGGGGGGGACAGGGCAGGGTCAGCCCCAGCATTTT. It translates to CASRAGVGGTGQGQPQHF.

This clonotype was counted ten times or more. The V gene is TRBV28, the J gene TRBJ1-2; 8 bases map to TRBD1. This CDR3 spans 13 amino acids. V was clipped by 5 bases and J by 5 bases; unmatched bases: 4. From germline, CDR1 is MDHEN and CDR2 SYDVKM. The chain's CDR3 is CASSRDRPYGYTF. In DNA form, the CDR3 reads TGTGCCAGCAGTAGGGACAGGCCTTATGGCTACACCTTC.

This clonotype has ten or more counts. The chain recombines TRBV6-1 with TRBJ2-7, with 7 bases fitting TRBD2. Germline-derived CDR1 and CDR2 are MNHNS and SASEGT. V dropped 2 bases and J dropped 6; count of bases not matched to a gene: 4. This CDR3 contains 13 residues. The CDR3 DNA follows: TGTGCCAGCAGTGAACCGGGACTAAGCGAGCAGTACTTC. It yields the protein CASSEPGLSEQYF.

This clonotype occurred many times. The rearrangement uses TRBV6-5 and TRBJ2-6; the D gene could be TRBD1 or TRBD2 (5 bases each). This CDR3 is 16 amino acids long. Germline V gene data show CDR1 as MNHEY and CDR2 as SVGAGI. The V gene lost 1 base and the J gene lost 4 bases, with 11 bases spanning the gap. CDR3 DNA: TGTGCCAGCAGTTACTTCCAGGGCGGGGGGGCCAACGTCCTGACTTTC. It yields the protein CASSYFQGGGANVLTF.

Comments on this clonotype: A far larger clone is just one base off, so this is likely a read error. The chain recombines TRBV11-2 with TRBJ2-4; 10 nucleotides match TRBD2. This CDR3 comprises 15 residues. Germline V lookup: CDR1 SGHAT, CDR2 FQNNGV. This CDR3 reads CASSGTSAFSGEQSF. The CDR3 nucleotides read TGTGCCAGCAGTGGGACTAGCGCATTCTCGGGTGAGCAGTCCTTC.

This clonotype was found many times. This chain connects TRBV5-1 to TRBJ2-1, with 11 bases aligning to TRBD2. Losses at the gene ends were 0 bases for V and 7 bases for J; bases not matched to a gene: 18. This CDR3 is built from 20 residues. Germline V CDR1 and CDR2: SGHRS, YFSETQ. The CDR3 nucleotides are TGCGCCAGCAGCTTGGATCCCTTTTTTAGCGGGAGGGCCCGGGGGAATGAGCAGTTCTTC. Encoded protein: CASSLDPFFSGRARGNEQFF.

This clonotype was recorded at least ten times. The genes are TRBV12-3 or TRBV12-4 and TRBJ2-1; D not resolved. V lost 6 bases and J 12 bases, leaving 12 bases between the germline ends. The length of the CDR3 is 11 residues. The DNA of the CDR3 is TGTGCCAGCAGCCCCCGCCGGATGCAGTTCTTC. Protein sequence: CASSPRRMQFF.

This clonotype was detected ten times or more. V gene TRBV7-9 combines with J gene TRBJ1-1; the D gene is possibly TRBD1 (6 bases). With 4 bases removed from V and 4 bases from J, the gap between germline ends came to 13 bases. The CDR3 contains 14 residues. Germline lookup yields CDR1 SEHNR and CDR2 FQNEAQ (reference sequence). CDR3 DNA: TGTGCCAGCAGCTCGAGGGGGGAGGTCACTGAAGCTTTCTTT. This encodes CASSSRGEVTEAFF.

In this sample, this clonotype turned up a few times. The CDR3 bases are TGCGCCAGCAGCTTGGAGGGCTGGTCTATGGTTAAAAACATTCAGTACTTC. It encodes CASSLEGWSMVKNIQYF. This chain joins TRBV5-1 and TRBJ2-4; no definite D call. V was pared by 0 bases and J by 4 bases, with 17 bases between. The germline CDR1 and CDR2 sequences are SGHRS and YFSETQ. The CDR3 sequence is 17 residues long.

This clonotype has at least ten counts. V and J are TRBV6-1 and TRBJ1-2, with 9 bases aligning to TRBD1. Germline CDR1 is MNHNS and CDR2 is SASEGT. Trimming took 5 bases from V and 3 from J; bases not matched to a gene: 7. The CDR3 totals 15 residues. This CDR3 reads CASSTGTGLYYGYTF. For the CDR3, the DNA is TGTGCCAGCAGTACCGGGACAGGGCTTTACTATGGCTACACCTTC.

There are many counts of this clonotype. The CDR3 nucleotides read TGTGCCAGCAGCTTCCAGGGGATGACGGCTTTCTTT. Translation: CASSFQGMTAFF. The V and J genes are TRBV7-9 and TRBJ1-1; TRBD1 might be the D (6 bases). Germline V gene sequence: CDR1 SEHNR, CDR2 FQNEAQ (reference sequence). The CDR3 is 12 amino acids. Trimming pared 3 bases from V and 11 bases from J, leaving 13 bases between.

Many counts were recorded for this clonotype. This chain connects TRBV27 to TRBJ1-1, with no clear D. From germline, CDR1 is MNHEY and CDR2 SMNVEV (reference sequence). Trimming took 3 bases from V and 1 from J, leaving 9 bases between them. The CDR3 is 14 amino acids. As DNA, the CDR3 is TGTGCCAGCAGTTTTATAGGGCAGAACACTGAAGCTTTCTTT. Its protein product is CASSFIGQNTEAFF.

The genes are TRBV28 and TRBJ2-5; unclear D gene. Germline lookup yields CDR1 MDHEN and CDR2 SYDVKM. The ends were cut back, 5 bases at V and 0 bases at J, with 13 bases in the middle. The CDR3 spans 15 residues. The CDR3 DNA reads as TGTGCCAGCAGTCCCGGACCTTGGAACCAAGAGACCCAGTACTTC. Its translation: CASSPGPWNQETQYF.

In this sample, this clonotype turned up many times. V gene TRBV12-3 or TRBV12-4 combines with J gene TRBJ2-3; TRBD2 matches at 9 bases. This CDR3 comprises 15 residues. J gave up 2 bases and V 5 bases, and 5 bases lay outside the gene matches. Written as DNA, the CDR3 is TGTGCCAGCAGTCTCCTAGCGGGACCCACAGATACGCAGTATTTT. Translation gives CASSLLAGPTDTQYF.

This clonotype was seen at least ten times. The genes are TRBV28 and TRBJ1-1, with D uncertain. Trimming removed 7 bases at V and 10 bases at J, with 13 bases between. This CDR3 is built from 11 residues. Per germline, CDR1 MDHEN and CDR2 SYDVKM. DNA of the CDR3: TGTGCCAGCAAGGGCGTCCGGGGAGCTTTCTTT. Protein sequence: CASKGVRGAFF.

This clonotype was seen ten or more times. CDR3 sequence reads: CASSGRMNTEAFF. For the CDR3, the DNA is TGTGCCAGCAGCGGCAGAATGAACACTGAAGCTTTCTTT. The V call is TRBV6-1, the J call TRBJ1-1; no clear D gene. Trimming left V 6 bases short and J 0 bases short, with 8 bases between. This CDR3 region has 13 residues. Per the germline V gene, CDR1 is MNHNS and CDR2 is SASEGT.

This clonotype showed up many times. The V gene is TRBV12-3 or TRBV12-4, the J gene TRBJ1-5; 7 positions agree with TRBD1. Trimming cost V 4 bases and J 2 bases; bases outside gene matches: 8. The CDR3 consists of 16 residues. For the CDR3, the DNA is TGTGCCAGCAGTTCCCCAGGGGGGGCTGGCAATCAGCCCCAGCATTTT. Residues: CASSSPGGAGNQPQHF.

This clonotype was seen many times. The rearrangement joins TRBV3-1 to TRBJ1-1, with D unresolved. The CDR3 runs to 11 residues. Germline CDR1 and CDR2: LGHDT and YNNKEL (reference sequence). V was pared by 10 bases and J by 0 bases, with 6 bases between. The chain's CDR3 is CATRMNTEAFF. The CDR3 bases are TGTGCCACCCGAATGAACACTGAAGCTTTCTTT. Supplemented by reference TRBV3-1 and TRBJ1-1, the full variable domain reads DTAVSQTPKYLVTQMGNDKSIKCEQNLGHDTMYWYKQDSKKFLKIMFSYNNKELIINETVPNRFSPKSPDKAHLNLHINSLELGDSAVYFCATRMNTEAFFGQGTRLTVV.

The chain employs TRBV29-1 and TRBJ1-2; D remains unclear. V lost 3 bases and J lost 2, with 10 bases in between. The CDR3 consists of 13 residues. Germline-derived CDR1 and CDR2 are SQVTM and ANQGSEA. The CDR3 sequence: CSVEVAGNYGYTF. The CDR3 DNA reads TGCAGCGTTGAGGTCGCGGGAAACTATGGCTACACCTTC.

This clonotype was picked up many times. V is TRBV27 and J is TRBJ2-3; possible D gene TRBD2, 5 bases. The J call may be wrong; the DNA end is better matched by TRBJ2-7. This CDR3 region has 15 residues. Germline lookup yields CDR1 MNHEY and CDR2 SMNVEV (reference sequence). The CDR3 loop reads CASSSPGLPPYEQYF. DNA for the CDR3: TGTGCCAGCAGTTCCCCTGGACTTCCTCCCTACGAGCAGTACTTC.

The V and J genes are TRBV20-1 and TRBJ2-2, with unresolved D. The CDR3 covers 12 residues. Germline V gives CDR1 DFQATT, CDR2 SNEGSKA (reference sequence). Trimming took off 0 bases at V and 7 bases at J, with 6 bases between the two ends. The CDR3: CSARDSIGELFF. DNA of the CDR3: TGCAGTGCTAGAGATTCAATCGGGGAGCTGTTTTTT.